The 22 T cell receptor beta chains in this list originate from one sample, sequenced in a study of blood T cell repertoires in COVID-19. Sequencing used immunoSEQ multiplex PCR; TCRdb keeps in-frame clones, though not all of them. The data hold hundreds of thousands of clones, with approximately 86% observed a single time. Input material: peripheral blood. The receptors originated from a woman aged 80 or over with active or convalescent COVID-19.

This chain uses TRBV10-3 with TRBJ2-1; D gene ambiguous. The V and J ends lost 2 bases and 7 bases respectively, with 9 bases between them. This CDR3 spans 13 amino acids. CDR1 and CDR2 from the germline V gene are ENHRY and SYGVKD. CDR3 in DNA: TGTGCCATCAGTGAGGGCACTAAAAATGAGCAGTTCTTC. It yields the protein CAISEGTKNEQFF.

The chain links TRBV7-6 to TRBJ1-2, with D maybe TRBD1 (6 bases). CDR1 SGHVS and CDR2 FNYEAQ come from the germline V gene. The CDR3 contains 15 residues. Trimming removed 5 bases at V and 3 bases at J, with 16 bases between. CDR3 sequence: CASSRTYRDDYGYTF. CDR3 nucleotides: TGTGCCAGCAGCCGAACCTACAGGGACGACTATGGCTACACCTTC.

The chain recombines TRBV6-1 with TRBJ1-1; D is undetermined. The V gene lost 3 bases and the J gene lost 0 bases, with 5 bases spanning the gap. The germline V gene has CDR1 MNHNS and CDR2 SASEGT. The CDR3 extends over 13 amino acids. The CDR3 DNA is TGTGCCAGCAGTGACCAGATGAACACTGAAGCTTTCTTT. Translation: CASSDQMNTEAFF.

In nucleotides, the CDR3 is TGTGCCACCAGGGCTAGCGGGGGAAACAATGAGCAGTTCTTC. This translates into CATRASGGNNEQFF. The V gene is TRBV24-1, the J gene TRBJ2-1; 10 bases fit TRBD2. Germline V gene data show CDR1 as KGHDR and CDR2 as SFDVKD. This CDR3 contains 14 residues. Trimming removed 7 bases from V and 5 bases from J; junction bases left unmatched: 4.

The chain combines TRBV3-1 (or the pseudogene TRBV3-2) with TRBJ1-6; 9 bases map to TRBD1. CDR3 length: 14 residues. Trimming at V came to 6 bases and at J to 10 bases, leaving 7 bases not matched to a gene. Per the germline V gene, CDR1 is LGHDT and CDR2 is YNNKEL (reference sequence). CDR3 residues: CASSHRDRDSPLHF. CDR3 bases: TGTGCCAGCAGTCACCGGGACAGGGACTCACCCCTCCACTTT.

V is TRBV5-4 and J is TRBJ1-3, with a weak D call TRBD1 (5 bases). The CDR3 is 16 residues long. CDR1 is SGHNT, CDR2 YYREEE, per germline (reference sequence). V was shortened by 4 bases and J by 0 bases, with 14 bases between the two germline ends. The CDR3 reads CASSRSQGLSGNTIYF. The CDR3, as DNA: TGTGCCAGCAGCCGATCGCAGGGACTCTCTGGAAACACCATATATTTT.

This clone appeared a few times. V usage is TRBV7-9 and J usage is TRBJ1-1; D is ambiguous. The CDR3 length is 16 residues. Trimming took off 5 bases at V and 0 bases at J, with 16 bases between the two ends. Germline CDR1 reads SEHNR; CDR2 reads FQNEAQ (reference sequence). The CDR3 loop reads CASSPSGRGVNTEAFF. CDR3 coding DNA: TGTGCCAGCAGCCCCTCGGGCCGCGGGGTGAACACTGAAGCTTTCTTT.

This chain connects TRBV20-1 to TRBJ2-3; 9 positions agree with TRBD2. The J segment lost 9 bases and the V segment lost 3 bases, leaving 7 bases of the junction unmatched. This CDR3 has 13 residues. Germline CDR1 and CDR2: DFQATT and SNEGSKA (reference sequence). The CDR3 sequence: CSASTTSGRTQYF. CDR3 DNA sequence: TGCAGTGCTAGTACGACTAGCGGTCGGACGCAGTATTTT.

This clone has only one observation. The J gene is TRBJ1-1, the V gene TRBV4-1, with 8 bases matching TRBD1. The V and J ends lost 0 bases and 3 bases, in that order; junction bases with no gene match: 3. Germline V gene data show CDR1 as MGHRA and CDR2 as YSYEKL. CDR3 length equals 15 residues. The CDR3 reads CASSQEIRGHTEAFF. The CDR3 nucleotides read TGCGCCAGCAGCCAAGAAATCAGGGGGCACACTGAAGCTTTCTTT.

The V call is TRBV6-5, the J call TRBJ1-1; a weak D match, TRBD1 (5 bases). Germline V gene data show CDR1 as MNHEY and CDR2 as SVGAGI. The CDR3 runs to 12 residues. Trimming left V 4 bases short and J 11 bases short, with 14 bases between. DNA for the CDR3: TGTGCCAGCAGTTCCCCGGGGGGGATCGCTTTCTTT. As protein: CASSSPGGIAFF.

The chain joins TRBV2 to TRBJ1-1; 7 nucleotides match TRBD1. This CDR3 is built from 12 residues. The germline V gene has CDR1 SNHLY and CDR2 FYNNEI. The ends lost 11 bases at V and 10 bases at J; junction bases unmatched: 13. Written as DNA, the CDR3 is TGTGCCGTAAACCCCGGACAGGTCGGAGCTTTCTTT. This sequence encodes CAVNPGQVGAFF.

The rearrangement joins TRBV5-1 to TRBJ2-7; 7 bases line up with TRBD2. The CDR3 has 15 residues. V was clipped by 4 bases and J by 4 bases; unmatched bases: 11. From germline, CDR1 is SGHRS and CDR2 YFSETQ. The CDR3, as DNA: TGCGCCAGCAGCCCGAGGGGTAGCGGGCTATACGAGCAGTACTTC. Its protein is CASSPRGSGLYEQYF. The full variable domain, in which reference TRBV5-1 and TRBJ2-7 provide the parts outside the CDR3, is KAGVTQTPRYLIKTRGQQVTLSCSPISGHRSVSWYQQTPGQGLQFLFEYFSETQRNKGNFPGRFSGRQFSNSRSEMNVSTLELGDSALYLCASSPRGSGLYEQYFGPGTRLTVT.

J is TRBJ1-2 and V is TRBV28; tentatively, D is TRBD1 (6 bases). Germline CDR1 is MDHEN and CDR2 is SYDVKM. V was pared by 5 bases and J by 5 bases, with 15 bases between. The CDR3 is 14 amino acids. The DNA for the CDR3 is TGTGCCAGCAGTCCAGGGGTCTTCTCTTATGGCTACACCTTC. Translated: CASSPGVFSYGYTF.

The chain uses TRBV20-1 and TRBJ2-2, with D uncertain. Germline V gives CDR1 DFQATT, CDR2 SNEGSKA (reference sequence). V was clipped by 3 bases and J by 1 base, with 9 bases between them. The CDR3 is 14 amino acids. CDR3 DNA: TGCAGTGCTAGTAAGAGGCAGAACACCGGGGAGCTGTTTTTT. This gives the protein CSASKRQNTGELFF.

The V and J genes are TRBV28 and TRBJ2-3; 10 bases line up with TRBD2. The CDR3 spans 16 residues. Germline V lookup: CDR1 MDHEN, CDR2 SYDVKM. V trimming: 8 bases; J trimming: 7 bases; junction bases outside the gene matches: 15. The CDR3 coding sequence is TGTGCCAGCGGAACCCGACTAGCGGGTAGCTGGAATACGCAGTATTTT. Residues: CASGTRLAGSWNTQYF.

The chain joins TRBV5-6 to TRBJ2-1; 10 bases align to TRBD2. Germline V gene data show CDR1 as SGHDT and CDR2 as YYEEEE. This CDR3 contains 17 residues. V lost 0 bases to trimming and J lost 5 bases; unmatched junction nucleotides: 8. The DNA of the CDR3 is TGTGCCAGCAGCTTGGGACTAGCGGGCTCTACCCACAATGAGCAGTTCTTC. Translated, it gives CASSLGLAGSTHNEQFF.

The chain is built from TRBV7-8 and TRBJ1-1; TRBD1 matches 10 bases. Per the germline V gene, CDR1 is SGHVS and CDR2 is FQNEAQ. Germline trimming cut 3 bases from V and 3 bases from J; bases unmatched to any gene: 4. The CDR3 totals 15 residues. CDR3 region: CASSLMTGGYTEAFF. As DNA, the CDR3 is TGTGCCAGCAGCTTGATGACAGGGGGCTACACTGAAGCTTTCTTT.

The chain recombines TRBV4-2 with TRBJ2-7; TRBD2 aligns across 10 bases. CDR3 length equals 19 residues. In germline, CDR1 is LGHNA, CDR2 YNFKEQ. V was clipped by 4 bases and J by 2 bases; unmatched bases: 17. The DNA of the CDR3 is TGTGCCAGCAGCCTAAAAGTTATCTCAGGACTAGCGGAACCCTACGAGCAGTACTTC. Amino acid sequence: CASSLKVISGLAEPYEQYF.

CDR3 nucleotides: TGTGCCAGCAGATCGTCGAAAGCGGGATTCTACGAGCAGTACTTC. Protein sequence: CASRSSKAGFYEQYF. The gene calls are TRBV27 and TRBJ2-7; 7 bases line up with TRBD2. Germline V gene lookup returns CDR1 MNHEY and CDR2 SMNVEV (reference sequence). V shed 6 bases, J shed 3 bases, and the junction held 11 bases outside the gene matches. The CDR3 contains 15 residues.

This chain joins TRBV14 and TRBJ2-1; TRBD2 matches 7 bases. Losses at the gene ends were 4 bases for V and 10 bases for J; bases not matched to a gene: 13. Germline loops: CDR1 SGHDN, CDR2 FVKESK. The CDR3 runs 15 residues. CDR3 in amino acids: CASSPLRAGTGEQFF. The CDR3 DNA is TGTGCCAGCAGCCCCCTCCGAGCGGGAACGGGGGAGCAGTTCTTC.

V usage is TRBV5-1 and J usage is TRBJ2-7; 9 bases are shared with TRBD2. The ends lost 2 bases at V and 6 bases at J; junction bases unmatched: 18. This CDR3 has 18 residues. From germline, CDR1 is SGHRS and CDR2 YFSETQ. The CDR3 region has the DNA TGCGCCAGCAGCTTACAACCCAGTGGACTAGCGAAGGGGTCCGAGCAGTACTTC. This translates into CASSLQPSGLAKGSEQYF. Variable domain in full (rest from reference TRBV5-1 and TRBJ2-7): KAGVTQTPRYLIKTRGQQVTLSCSPISGHRSVSWYQQTPGQGLQFLFEYFSETQRNKGNFPGRFSGRQFSNSRSEMNVSTLELGDSALYLCASSLQPSGLAKGSEQYFGPGTRLTVT.

V usage is TRBV4-2 and J usage is TRBJ2-5; D is possibly TRBD2 (7 bases). The V gene's germline CDR1 is LGHNA and CDR2 YNFKEQ. The CDR3 is made up of 15 amino acids. V dropped 3 bases and J dropped 1 base, with 12 bases sitting between them. CDR3 residues: CASSHTGRGQETQYF. CDR3 nucleotides: TGTGCCAGCAGCCATACAGGGAGGGGCCAAGAGACCCAGTACTTC.